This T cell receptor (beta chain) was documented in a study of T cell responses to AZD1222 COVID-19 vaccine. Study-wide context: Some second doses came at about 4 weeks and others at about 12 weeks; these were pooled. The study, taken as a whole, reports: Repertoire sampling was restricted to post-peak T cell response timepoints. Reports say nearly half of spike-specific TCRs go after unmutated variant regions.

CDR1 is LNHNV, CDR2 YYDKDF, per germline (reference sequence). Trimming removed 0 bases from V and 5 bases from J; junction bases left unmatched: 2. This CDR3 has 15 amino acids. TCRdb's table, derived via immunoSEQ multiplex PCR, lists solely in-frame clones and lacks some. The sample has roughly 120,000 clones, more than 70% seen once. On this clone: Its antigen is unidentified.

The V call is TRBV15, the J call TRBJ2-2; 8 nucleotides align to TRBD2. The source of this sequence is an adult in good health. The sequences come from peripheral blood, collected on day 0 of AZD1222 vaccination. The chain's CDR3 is CATSRDRLATGELFF. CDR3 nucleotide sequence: TGTGCCACCAGCAGAGATCGACTAGCGACCGGGGAGCTGTTTTTT.